One and the same sample provided the 31 T cell receptor beta chains below, sequenced in a study of shared clonotypes between healthy human individuals. Using immunoSEQ multiplex PCR, the repertoire was profiled, and TCRdb retains in-frame clones only, with some absent. The sample lists under 1,100,000 clones, 75% to 85% occurring once. Material for sequencing was memory CD4+ T cells from PBMCs. Specified subset: CD45RA-negative fraction. The receptor source for this set is a man aged 18 to 30 in good health. Some clones in this sample may be carry-over from other donors' samples.

This clone was detected only once. This same CDR3 is encoded by further DNA sequences in the sample. V gene TRBV28 combines with J gene TRBJ1-5; TRBD1 is a possible D gene (5 bases). Trimming shortened V by 3 bases and J by 0 bases, and 9 bases separated the two germline ends. Germline CDR1 and CDR2: MDHEN and SYDVKM. The CDR3 length is 15 residues. CDR3 sequence reads: CASSLGGYSNQPQHF. The CDR3 DNA sequence: TGTGCCAGCAGTTTGGGGGGGTATAGCAATCAGCCCCAGCATTTT. The complete variable domain, with remaining parts taken from reference TRBV28 and TRBJ1-5, reads DVKVTQSSRYLVKRTGEKVFLECVQDMDHENMFWYRQDPGLGLRLIYFSYDVKMKEKGDIPEGYSVSREKKERFSLILESASTNQTSMYLCASSLGGYSNQPQHFGDGTRLSIL.

This clone was detected once. The DNA for the CDR3 is TGTGCCAGCAGTTCGGGGGGCCCCTACAATGAGCAGTTCTTC. As protein: CASSSGGPYNEQFF. The V call is TRBV7-3, the J call TRBJ2-1; D perhaps matches TRBD2 (7 bases). The germline V and J ends were trimmed by 6 bases and 2 bases, with 11 bases remaining between them. The CDR3 spans 14 residues. Germline assignment: CDR1 SGHTA and CDR2 FQGTGA.

This clone was observed a few times. V gene TRBV9 combines with J gene TRBJ2-1; 10 bases map to TRBD2. V shed 4 bases and J 1 base; nucleotides not matched to a gene: 8. The CDR3 has 17 residues. The V gene's germline CDR1 is SGDLS and CDR2 YYNGEE. DNA for the CDR3: TGTGCCAGCAGCCCCCAAGGACTAGCGGTTTCCTACAATGAGCAGTTCTTC. This encodes CASSPQGLAVSYNEQFF.

This chain links TRBV5-4 with TRBJ2-2; D is possibly TRBD1 (6 bases). This CDR3 is 15 amino acids long. Germline assignment: CDR1 SGHNT and CDR2 YYREEE (reference sequence). Trimming shortened V by 4 bases and J by 6 bases, and 16 bases separated the two germline ends. The CDR3 region is CASSIKGGTAGELFF. The CDR3 DNA reads TGTGCCAGCAGCATTAAAGGGGGTACCGCCGGGGAGCTGTTTTTT. Filled out from reference TRBV5-4 and TRBJ2-2, the complete variable domain reads ETGVTQSPTHLIKTRGQQVTLRCSSQSGHNTVSWYQQALGQGPQFIFQYYREEENGRGNFPPRFSGLQFPNYSSELNVNALELDDSALYLCASSIKGGTAGELFFGEGSRLTVL.

The chain carries TRBV7-9 and TRBJ1-2, with TRBD1 matching over 8 bases. After removal of 1 base from V and 4 bases from J, the junction contained 8 bases not matched to a gene. The CDR3 runs to 16 residues. CDR1 is SEHNR and CDR2 is FQNEAQ in the germline V gene (reference sequence). The DNA for the CDR3 is TGTGCCAGCAGCTTAGTAGGACGCGACAGGGGCTATGGCTACACCTTC. It yields the protein CASSLVGRDRGYGYTF.

CDR3: CASSLPRTGELFF. The CDR3 bases are TGTGCCAGTTCCCTTCCTAGGACCGGGGAGCTGTTTTTT. The J gene is TRBJ2-2, the V gene TRBV19, with unresolved D. CDR1 and CDR2 (germline): LNHDA, SQIVND (reference sequence). V shed 8 bases and J shed 5 bases, with 12 bases lying between them. The CDR3 contains 13 residues.

The V gene is TRBV7-8, the J gene TRBJ1-2, with 9 bases identical to TRBD1. The CDR3 spans 14 residues. The J segment lost 6 bases and the V segment lost 5 bases, leaving 7 bases of the junction unmatched. Germline-derived CDR1 and CDR2 are SGHVS and FQNEAQ. As DNA, the CDR3 is TGTGCCAGCAGCGCCACCGGGACAGGGAATGGCTACACCTTC. It codes for CASSATGTGNGYTF.

This clone was counted a few times. This chain connects TRBV30 to TRBJ1-1, with TRBD1 as a possible D gene (6 bases). Trimming left V 8 bases short and J 0 bases short, with 7 bases between. The germline CDR1 and CDR2 sequences are GTSNPN and SVGIG (reference sequence). The CDR3 covers 11 residues. Here the CDR3 DNA reads TGTGCCGGGACACTGAACACTGAAGCTTTCTTT. This encodes CAGTLNTEAFF.

The rearrangement joins TRBV11-3 to TRBJ2-2, with 8 positions matching TRBD1. CDR3 length: 16 residues. Trimming removed 6 bases from V and 2 bases from J; junction bases left unmatched: 8. CDR1 SGHNT and CDR2 YENEEA come from the germline V gene. CDR3 loop: CASSFGQGRNTGELFF. The CDR3 DNA sequence: TGTGCCAGCAGTTTCGGACAGGGACGAAACACCGGGGAGCTGTTTTTT.

This chain uses TRBV10-2 with TRBJ2-2; tentative D call: TRBD1 (6 bases). Germline lookup yields CDR1 WSHSY and CDR2 SAAADI. Trimming took 6 bases from V and 4 from J, leaving 12 bases between them. The CDR3 extends over 14 amino acids. CDR3 loop: CASSQRQATGELFF. The CDR3 DNA reads as TGCGCCAGCAGCCAGAGACAGGCCACCGGGGAGCTGTTTTTT.

This chain joins TRBV18 and TRBJ1-1; D is uncertain. CDR1 and CDR2 (germline): KGHSH, LQKENI. Trimming left V 1 base short and J 0 bases short, with 9 bases between. The CDR3 consists of 15 residues. CDR3 bases: TGTGCCAGCTCACCACGGGAGAGTATGAACACTGAAGCTTTCTTT. As protein: CASSPRESMNTEAFF.

This rearrangement joins TRBV11-2 to TRBJ1-6; possibly TRBD1 for D (5 bases). Per germline, CDR1 SGHAT and CDR2 FQNNGV. V was shortened by 1 base and J by 10 bases, with 8 bases between the two germline ends. The CDR3 has 13 amino acids. The CDR3 sequence is CASSLAGGSPLHF. CDR3 in DNA: TGTGCCAGCAGCTTAGCGGGGGGGTCACCCCTCCACTTT.

This clone was seen once. The chain links TRBV11-3 to TRBJ1-1; no definite D call. The CDR3 is made up of 13 amino acids. V lost 1 base, J lost 7 bases, and 10 bases lay in between. Looked up from germline, CDR1 is SGHNT and CDR2 is YENEEA. The CDR3 bases are TGTGCCAGCAGCTTAGGAGGTCTCAATGAAGCTTTCTTT. It codes for CASSLGGLNEAFF.

This clone was seen at least ten times. This rearrangement joins TRBV10-2 to TRBJ1-5, with D perhaps TRBD1 (6 bases). CDR3 size: 13 residues. Germline lookup yields CDR1 WSHSY and CDR2 SAAADI. The V end was cut by 4 bases, the J end by 4 bases, with 8 bases between. CDR3 in amino acids: CASSAQGNQPQHF. The DNA for the CDR3 is TGCGCCAGCAGTGCCCAGGGGAATCAGCCCCAGCATTTT.

This rearrangement joins TRBV7-3 to TRBJ2-7, with D perhaps matching TRBD2 (5 bases). Trimming took off 3 bases at V and 2 bases at J, with 11 bases between the two ends. The germline V gene has CDR1 SGHTA and CDR2 FQGTGA. The CDR3 consists of 14 residues. In DNA form, the CDR3 reads TGTGCCAGCAGCTTCGCGAGCGGACCCTACGAGCAGTACTTC. Amino acid sequence: CASSFASGPYEQYF.

This clone was picked up one time. This probably arose from a read error, given a far larger clone one base away. This sample also contains other DNA sequences that code for the same CDR3. This rearrangement joins TRBV2 to TRBJ2-5; either TRBD1 or TRBD2 may fit D (5 bases each). This CDR3 is built from 12 residues. CDR1 is SNHLY and CDR2 is FYNNEI in the germline V gene. V lost 6 bases and J 4 bases, leaving 9 bases between the germline ends. Written as DNA, the CDR3 is TGTGCCAGCAGGGGACGGGGAGAGACCCAGTACTTC. Encoded protein: CASRGRGETQYF.

This clone was counted ten times or more. The rearrangement links TRBV6-1 to TRBJ2-5; D is unclear. The CDR3 loop spans 12 amino acids. Germline V gene lookup returns CDR1 MNHNS and CDR2 SASEGT. V lost 5 bases and J 2 bases, leaving 6 bases between the germline ends. CDR3 sequence: CASSFPQETQYF. CDR3 bases: TGTGCCAGCAGTTTTCCACAAGAGACCCAGTACTTC.

The rearrangement uses TRBV27 and TRBJ1-2; 7 nucleotides agree with TRBD1. There are 15 residues in the CDR3. V lost 5 bases to trimming and J lost 5 bases; unmatched junction nucleotides: 11. The V gene's germline CDR1 is MNHEY and CDR2 SMNVEV (reference sequence). The CDR3 DNA is TGTGCCAGCAGTAGGGGACAGCACGGGGGTTATGGCTACACCTTC. Translation gives CASSRGQHGGYGYTF.

The chain links TRBV2 to TRBJ1-2; perhaps TRBD1 as D (5 bases). The CDR3 extends over 14 amino acids. Germline V gene sequence: CDR1 SNHLY, CDR2 FYNNEI. V lost 4 bases and J lost 6, with 15 bases in between. The CDR3 loop is CASSVVRGADGYTF. Written as DNA, the CDR3 is TGTGCCAGCAGTGTAGTAAGGGGCGCGGATGGCTACACCTTC.

The chain joins TRBV18 to TRBJ2-3, with D possibly matching TRBD1 (6 bases). Germline CDR1 is KGHSH and CDR2 is LQKENI. Trimming left V 2 bases short and J 6 bases short, with 18 bases between. The CDR3 loop spans 16 amino acids. CDR3 amino acids: CASSPYTGYSPDTQYF. The DNA for the CDR3 is TGTGCCAGCTCACCATACACAGGGTATAGTCCGGATACGCAGTATTTT.

This chain uses TRBV5-1 with TRBJ2-3; TRBD1 matches 9 bases. The CDR3 is 14 amino acids. Germline lookup yields CDR1 SGHRS and CDR2 YFSETQ. With V trimmed by 4 bases and J by 8 bases, 8 bases remained unmatched. CDR3 coding DNA: TGCGCCAGCAGCGCCACAGGGGGCCTTAGTACGCAGTATTTT. This codes for CASSATGGLSTQYF.

This clone was found once. The J gene is TRBJ1-2, the V gene TRBV27, with D maybe TRBD1 (5 bases). V gave up 1 base and J gave up 4 bases, with 10 bases separating them. CDR3 length: 14 amino acids. Germline loops: CDR1 MNHEY, CDR2 SMNVEV (reference sequence). CDR3 sequence: CASSLLGGVYGYTF. The CDR3 nucleotides read TGTGCCAGCAGTTTATTGGGAGGGGTCTATGGCTACACCTTC.

This clone was recorded a few times. This chain connects TRBV7-9 to TRBJ1-4, with a tentative D call TRBD1 (5 bases). Per germline, CDR1 SEHNR and CDR2 FQNEAQ (reference sequence). Trimming cost V 5 bases and J 7 bases, with 17 bases left between them. The CDR3 extends over 15 amino acids. CDR3 nucleotide sequence: TGTGCCAGCAGCATCGGGGACCAGCGGGGTGAAAAACTGTTTTTT. Its translation: CASSIGDQRGEKLFF.

J is TRBJ2-7 and V is TRBV6-1, with D perhaps TRBD2 (6 bases). Trimming removed 6 bases from V and 3 bases from J, with 18 bases in between. There are 15 residues in the CDR3. CDR1 is MNHNS and CDR2 is SASEGT in the germline V gene. The CDR3 region has the DNA TGTGCCAGCAGACTGACTAGGAGGGAGTTCTACGAGCAGTACTTC. Its translation: CASRLTRREFYEQYF.

V gene TRBV4-1 combines with J gene TRBJ1-4; D is perhaps TRBD1 (6 bases). Germline-derived CDR1 and CDR2 are MGHRA and YSYEKL. Trimming took 3 bases from V and 3 from J, leaving 17 bases between them. This CDR3 region has 17 residues. CDR3 nucleotides: TGCGCCAGCAGCCACCGATCGACGGGGGGCCCTAATGAAAAACTGTTTTTT. This translates into CASSHRSTGGPNEKLFF.

As concerns this clone: This sample includes further DNA sequences coding for the same CDR3. The CDR3 is CASSPRGTDTQYF. CDR3 DNA sequence: TGTGCCAGCAGCCCCCGGGGGACGGATACGCAGTATTTT. The chain joins TRBV13 to TRBJ2-3, with D tentatively TRBD2 (6 bases). Per the germline V gene, CDR1 is PRHDT and CDR2 is FYEKMQ (reference sequence). The CDR3 extends over 13 amino acids. Trimming removed 5 bases from V and 6 bases from J, with 12 bases in between.

This clone was seen many times. The chain has TRBV6-1 and TRBJ2-1; D unresolved. The CDR3 is made up of 20 amino acids. Looked up from germline, CDR1 is MNHNS and CDR2 is SASEGT. V lost 3 bases and J 3 bases, leaving 27 bases between the germline ends. The CDR3 region is CASSEVGNRISPRLYNEQFF. In DNA form, the CDR3 reads TGTGCCAGCAGTGAGGTTGGCAATAGAATAAGCCCAAGACTCTACAATGAGCAGTTCTTC.

Only a few counts were recorded for this clone. The V gene is TRBV7-2, the J gene TRBJ2-2, with 12 bases identical to TRBD1. Germline loops: CDR1 SGHTA, CDR2 FQGNSA. There are 14 residues in the CDR3. J was trimmed by 3 bases and V by 10 bases; bases with no gene match: 3. The CDR3 bases are TGTGCCACGGGACAGGGGGCTTACACCGGGGAGCTGTTTTTT. Its protein product is CATGQGAYTGELFF.

The chain joins TRBV5-6 to TRBJ1-6; 7 nucleotides line up with TRBD1. J was trimmed by 6 bases and V by 4 bases; bases with no gene match: 4. This CDR3 has 14 amino acids. Germline values: CDR1 SGHDT, CDR2 YYEEEE. As DNA, the CDR3 is TGTGCCAGCAGCGAGGGACAGCGTAATTCACCCCTCCACTTT. This sequence encodes CASSEGQRNSPLHF.

The CDR3: CASSESRYGYTF. The CDR3 DNA sequence: TGTGCCAGCAGTGAGTCCCGATATGGCTACACCTTC. The rearrangement links TRBV2 to TRBJ1-2, with D unresolved. This CDR3 has 12 residues. CDR1 and CDR2 (germline): SNHLY, FYNNEI. V lost 3 bases and J 5 bases, leaving 7 bases between the germline ends.

The chain carries TRBV7-2 and TRBJ2-1; D remains unclear. Germline CDR1 reads SGHTA; CDR2 reads FQGNSA. The CDR3 contains 16 residues. Trimming shortened V by 2 bases and J by 0 bases, and 11 bases separated the two germline ends. The CDR3 sequence: CASSLRLQSSYNEQFF. CDR3 nucleotides: TGTGCCAGCAGCTTAAGGCTGCAAAGCTCCTACAATGAGCAGTTCTTC.